This T cell receptor (beta chain) was profiled in a study of blood T cell repertoires in COVID-19. TCRdb's table, derived via immunoSEQ multiplex PCR, lists solely in-frame clones and lacks some. The sample yields 110,000 or so clones, 90% seen once. V dropped 2 bases and J dropped 5 bases, with 10 bases sitting between them. CDR1 LGHDT and CDR2 YNNKEL come from the germline V gene (reference sequence). This CDR3 has 14 residues. The sequencing input was peripheral blood. This sequence originates from a woman aged 45-59 years with acute or convalescent COVID-19. The rearrangement links TRBV3-1 (or the pseudogene TRBV3-2) to TRBJ1-5; possibly TRBD1 for D (6 bases). DNA of the CDR3: TGTGCCAGCAGCCAAAAGACAGGTGATCAGCCCCAGCATTTT. Residues: CASSQKTGDQPQHF.